Shown below are 17 T cell receptor beta chains from a single sample sequenced in a study of identifying expanded T cells in peripheral blood. Profiled with immunoSEQ multiplex PCR; TCRdb holds only in-frame clones, not every one. The sample lists about 130,000 clones; 86% were seen once. Material: blood. All receptors derive from a person aged 18 to 75 in good health.

This chain uses TRBV11-3 with TRBJ2-5, with TRBD2 identical over 14 bases. The junction had 4 bases not matched to a gene; V was cut back by 1 base and J by 3 bases. Germline lookup yields CDR1 SGHNT and CDR2 YENEEA. CDR3 size: 17 residues. The CDR3 bases are TGTGCCAGCAGCTTAGGGTTGGGACTAGCGGGAGAAGAGACCCAGTACTTC. Translated: CASSLGLGLAGEETQYF.

This chain connects TRBV7-3 to TRBJ1-6, with TRBD1 matching 7 bases. V lost 5 bases to trimming and J lost 9 bases; unmatched junction nucleotides: 7. The germline CDR1 and CDR2 sequences are SGHTA and FQGTGA. The CDR3 sequence is 14 residues long. CDR3 sequence: CASSPTGKGSPLHF. Written as DNA, the CDR3 is TGTGCCAGCAGCCCGACAGGGAAGGGTTCACCCCTCCACTTT. Supplemented by reference TRBV7-3 and TRBJ1-6, the full variable domain reads GAGVSQTPSNKVTEKGKYVELRCDPISGHTALYWYRQSLGQGPEFLIYFQGTGAADDSGLPNDRFFAVRPEGSVSTLKIQRTERGDSAVYLCASSPTGKGSPLHFGNGTRLTVT.

The chain employs TRBV7-9 and TRBJ2-3; D gene unclear. Germline CDR1 reads SEHNR; CDR2 reads FQNEAQ (reference sequence). This CDR3 is built from 15 residues. Trimming took off 5 bases at V and 3 bases at J, with 15 bases between the two ends. In DNA form, the CDR3 reads TGTGCCAGCAGCCTGAGATTTGCGGCAACAGATACGCAGTATTTT. Protein: CASSLRFAATDTQYF.

The V call is TRBV5-1, the J call TRBJ2-7, with D maybe TRBD2 (6 bases). V lost 0 bases, J lost 7 bases, and 11 bases lay in between. Germline V CDR1 and CDR2: SGHRS, YFSETQ. The CDR3 loop spans 13 amino acids. The CDR3 region has the DNA TGCGCCAGCAGCTTGGGGACTACGTCGGAGCAGTACTTC. Its protein is CASSLGTTSEQYF.

This chain uses TRBV6-6 with TRBJ2-3; D may be TRBD2 (5 bases). Deletions cut 8 bases from V and 1 base from J, with 13 bases between. Germline-derived CDR1 and CDR2 are MNHNY and SVGAGI (reference sequence). There are 14 residues in the CDR3. The CDR3 nucleotides are TGTGCCAGCCTTCTCCGGCGGGGCACAGATACGCAGTATTTT. Its translation is CASLLRRGTDTQYF.

V usage is TRBV4-1 and J usage is TRBJ2-1; 7 bases are shared with TRBD2. CDR1 and CDR2 from the germline V gene are MGHRA and YSYEKL. CDR3 length: 17 residues. The J segment lost 0 bases and the V segment lost 3 bases, leaving 8 bases of the junction unmatched. The CDR3 nucleotides read TGCGCCAGCAGCCACGTACTAGGGGAGGGCTCCTACAATGAGCAGTTCTTC. Protein product: CASSHVLGEGSYNEQFF.

This rearrangement joins TRBV25-1 to TRBJ2-7; TRBD1 or TRBD2 may be the D gene (5 bases each). The CDR3 spans 15 residues. Per germline, CDR1 MGHDK and CDR2 SYGVNS. With 2 bases removed from V and 3 bases from J, the gap between germline ends came to 14 bases. The CDR3 is CASSESGRVYYEQYF. The CDR3 DNA reads TGTGCCAGCAGTGAAAGCGGCAGGGTCTACTACGAGCAGTACTTC.

In this sample, this clone turned up once. The chain has TRBV5-1 and TRBJ2-5; 8 nucleotides line up with TRBD1. The junction had 10 bases not matched to a gene; V was cut back by 3 bases and J by 0 bases. The CDR3 loop spans 17 amino acids. CDR1 is SGHRS, CDR2 YFSETQ, per germline. The CDR3 loop reads CASSSRTGRTYQETQYF. CDR3 bases: TGCGCCAGCAGCTCTCGGACAGGGAGGACCTACCAAGAGACCCAGTACTTC.

The chain's CDR3 is CASSEGRGSGETQYF. Here the CDR3 DNA reads TGTGCCAGCAGTGAAGGCAGGGGGTCTGGGGAGACCCAGTACTTC. The chain is built from TRBV6-1 and TRBJ2-5; TRBD1 agrees at 7 bases. The CDR3 consists of 15 residues. With 1 base clipped from V and 5 bases from J, the junction kept 7 bases outside the gene matches. Per germline, CDR1 MNHNS and CDR2 SASEGT.

The chain couples TRBV2 to TRBJ2-6; D perhaps matches TRBD1 (6 bases). V lost 8 bases, J lost 0 bases, and 14 bases lay in between. Germline V CDR1 and CDR2: SNHLY, FYNNEI. CDR3 length equals 16 residues. The chain's CDR3 is CASAKDSSSGANVLTF. DNA for the CDR3: TGTGCCAGCGCAAAGGACAGTTCCTCTGGGGCCAACGTCCTGACTTTC.

The chain recombines TRBV7-9 with TRBJ2-2, with D perhaps TRBD2 (6 bases). The CDR3 runs to 16 residues. Germline V lookup: CDR1 SEHNR, CDR2 FQNEAQ (reference sequence). V shed 5 bases and J shed 1 base, with 14 bases lying between them. The CDR3 reads CASSPPPGENTGELFF. The CDR3 DNA reads TGTGCCAGCAGCCCCCCCCCGGGAGAGAACACCGGGGAGCTGTTTTTT.

The CDR3 protein is CATSRVGGAGNTIYF. CDR3 DNA: TGTGCCACCAGCAGAGTGGGGGGCGCTGGAAACACCATATATTTT. The chain has TRBV15 and TRBJ1-3; D possibly corresponds to TRBD1 (6 bases). The V and J ends lost 1 base and 2 bases respectively, with 9 bases between them. The CDR3 consists of 15 residues. Germline CDR1 LNHNV, CDR2 YYDKDF (reference sequence).

The chain recombines TRBV13 with TRBJ1-5; a weak D match, TRBD1 (5 bases). In germline, CDR1 is PRHDT, CDR2 FYEKMQ (reference sequence). With 0 bases removed from V and 6 bases from J, the gap between germline ends came to 9 bases. The CDR3 spans 14 residues. The CDR3 here is CASSLGGRPQPQHF. The CDR3 DNA reads TGTGCCAGCAGCTTAGGGGGGCGCCCTCAGCCCCAGCATTTT.

This chain uses TRBV14 with TRBJ1-4; 11 bases are shared with TRBD1. This CDR3 region has 14 residues. CDR1 SGHDN and CDR2 FVKESK come from the germline V gene. The trim removed 4 bases at V and 8 bases at J, leaving 3 bases unmatched. CDR3 DNA sequence: TGTGCCAGCAGCCCGGGACAGGGGGGCGAAAAACTGTTTTTT. Its translation: CASSPGQGGEKLFF.

The V gene is TRBV7-7, the J gene TRBJ1-3; D not resolved. Trimming took 5 bases from V and 0 from J, leaving 14 bases between them. Germline V lookup: CDR1 SSHAT, CDR2 FNYEAQ (reference sequence). The CDR3 length is 16 residues. The CDR3 protein is CASSAGPKSSGNTIYF. DNA for the CDR3: TGTGCCAGCAGCGCCGGACCGAAGAGCTCTGGAAACACCATATATTTT.

V gene TRBV27 combines with J gene TRBJ1-2; 8 nucleotides align to TRBD1. Germline V CDR1 and CDR2: MNHEY, SMNVEV (reference sequence). V was pared by 0 bases and J by 4 bases, with 1 base of the junction left unmatched. The CDR3 sequence is 14 residues long. The DNA for the CDR3 is TGTGCCAGCAGTTTATCGACAGGGGCCTATGGCTACACCTTC. Its protein is CASSLSTGAYGYTF.

The chain is built from TRBV5-6 and TRBJ2-2; 11 positions agree with TRBD1. The germline V gene encodes CDR1 SGHDT and CDR2 YYEEEE. V gave up 6 bases and J gave up 5 bases; unmatched junction bases: 6. The CDR3 runs 15 residues. The CDR3 region has the DNA TGTGCCAGCACCCGGACAGGGGGCCCGACCGGGGAGCTGTTTTTT. This translates into CASTRTGGPTGELFF.